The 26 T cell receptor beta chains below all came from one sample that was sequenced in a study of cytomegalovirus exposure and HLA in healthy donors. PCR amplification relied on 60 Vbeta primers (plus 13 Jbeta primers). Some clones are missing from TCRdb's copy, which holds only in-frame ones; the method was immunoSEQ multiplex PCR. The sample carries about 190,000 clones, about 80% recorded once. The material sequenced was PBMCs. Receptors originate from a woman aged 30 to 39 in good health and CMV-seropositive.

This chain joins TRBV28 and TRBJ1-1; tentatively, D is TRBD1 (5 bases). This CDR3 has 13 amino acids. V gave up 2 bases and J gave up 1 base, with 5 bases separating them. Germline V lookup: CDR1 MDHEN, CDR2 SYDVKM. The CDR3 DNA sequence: TGTGCCAGCAGTTTAACAGGGAACACTGAAGCTTTCTTT. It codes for CASSLTGNTEAFF.

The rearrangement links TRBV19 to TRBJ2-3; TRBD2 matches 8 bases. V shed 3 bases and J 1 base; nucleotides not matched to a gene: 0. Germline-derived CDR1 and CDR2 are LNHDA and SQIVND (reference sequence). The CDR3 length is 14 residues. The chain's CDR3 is CASSISGGTDTQYF. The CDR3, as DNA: TGTGCCAGTAGTATTAGCGGGGGCACAGATACGCAGTATTTT.

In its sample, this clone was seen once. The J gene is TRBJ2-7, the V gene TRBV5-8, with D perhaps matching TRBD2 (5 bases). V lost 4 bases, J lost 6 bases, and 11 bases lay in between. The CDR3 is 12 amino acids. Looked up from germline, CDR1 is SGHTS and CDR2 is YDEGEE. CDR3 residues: CASSPGRGEQYF. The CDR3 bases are TGTGCCAGCAGCCCGGGGAGAGGCGAGCAGTACTTC.

The CDR3 region has the DNA TGTGCCAGCAGACTTAAGGGGGCCGGGGAAAAACTGTTTTTT. It is translated as CASRLKGAGEKLFF. V usage is TRBV28 and J usage is TRBJ1-4; 7 bases fit TRBD1. Germline V CDR1 and CDR2: MDHEN, SYDVKM. V lost 6 bases, J lost 8 bases, and 9 bases stayed unmatched. The CDR3 totals 14 residues.

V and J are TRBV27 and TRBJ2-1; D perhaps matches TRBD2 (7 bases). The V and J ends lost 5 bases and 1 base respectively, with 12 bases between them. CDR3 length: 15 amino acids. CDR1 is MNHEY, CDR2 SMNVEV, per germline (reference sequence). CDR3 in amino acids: CASSLRGGSYNEQFF. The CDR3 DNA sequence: TGTGCCAGCAGTCTAAGGGGGGGGTCCTACAATGAGCAGTTCTTC.

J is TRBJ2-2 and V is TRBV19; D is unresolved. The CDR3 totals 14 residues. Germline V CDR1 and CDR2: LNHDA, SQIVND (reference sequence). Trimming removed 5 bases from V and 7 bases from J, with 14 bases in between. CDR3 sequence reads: CASSQIQRHGELFF. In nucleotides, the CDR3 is TGTGCCAGTAGTCAGATCCAGCGCCACGGGGAGCTGTTTTTT.

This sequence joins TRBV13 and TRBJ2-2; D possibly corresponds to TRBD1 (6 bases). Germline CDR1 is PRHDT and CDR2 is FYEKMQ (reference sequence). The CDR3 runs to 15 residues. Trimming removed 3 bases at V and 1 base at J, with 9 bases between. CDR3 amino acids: CASSFRQENTGELFF. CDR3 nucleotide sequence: TGTGCCAGCAGCTTCCGACAGGAGAACACCGGGGAGCTGTTTTTT.

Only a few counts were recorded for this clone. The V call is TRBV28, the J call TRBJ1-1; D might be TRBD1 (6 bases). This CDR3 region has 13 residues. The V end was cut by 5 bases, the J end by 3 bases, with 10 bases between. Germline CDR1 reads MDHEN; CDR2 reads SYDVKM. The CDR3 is CASSDPGDTEAFF. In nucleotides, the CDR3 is TGTGCCAGCAGTGACCCAGGGGACACTGAAGCTTTCTTT.

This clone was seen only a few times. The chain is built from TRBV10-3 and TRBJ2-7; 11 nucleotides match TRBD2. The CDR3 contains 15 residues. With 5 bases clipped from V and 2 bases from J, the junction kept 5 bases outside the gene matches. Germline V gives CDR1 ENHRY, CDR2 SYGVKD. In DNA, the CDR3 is TGTGCCATCAGTCCGCGACTAGCGGGGACCTACGAGCAGTACTTC. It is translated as CAISPRLAGTYEQYF.

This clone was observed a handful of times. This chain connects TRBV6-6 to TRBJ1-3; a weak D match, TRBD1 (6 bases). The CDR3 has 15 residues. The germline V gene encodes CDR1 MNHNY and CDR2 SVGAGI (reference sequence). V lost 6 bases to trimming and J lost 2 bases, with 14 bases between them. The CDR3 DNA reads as TGTGCCAGCAGGATAACAGGGAGCCCTGGAAACACCATATATTTT. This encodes CASRITGSPGNTIYF.

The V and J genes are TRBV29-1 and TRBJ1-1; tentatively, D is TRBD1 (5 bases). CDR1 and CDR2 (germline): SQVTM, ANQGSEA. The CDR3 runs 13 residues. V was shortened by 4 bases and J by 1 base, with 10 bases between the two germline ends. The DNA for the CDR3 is TGCAGCGTTGCGAGGACACAGAACACTGAAGCTTTCTTT. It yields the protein CSVARTQNTEAFF. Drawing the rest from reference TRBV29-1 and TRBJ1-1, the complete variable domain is SAVISQKPSRDICQRGTSLTIQCQVDSQVTMMFWYRQQPGQSLTLIATANQGSEATYESGFVIDKFPISRPNLTFSTLTVSNMSPEDSSIYLCSVARTQNTEAFFGQGTRLTVV.

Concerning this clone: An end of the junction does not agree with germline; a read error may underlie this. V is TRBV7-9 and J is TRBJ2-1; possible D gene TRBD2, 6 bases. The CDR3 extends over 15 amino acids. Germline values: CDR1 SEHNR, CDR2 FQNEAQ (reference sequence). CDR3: CASSGWGPGENDQFF. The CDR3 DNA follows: TGTGCCAGCAGCGGGTGGGGACCGGGGGAGAATGATCAGTTCTTC. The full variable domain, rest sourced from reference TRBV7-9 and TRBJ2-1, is DTGVSQNPRHKITKRGQNVTFRCDPISEHNRLYWYRQTLGQGPEFLTYFQNEAQLEKSRLLSDRFSAERPKGSFSTLEIQRTEQGDSAMYLCASSGWGPGENDQFFGPGTRLTVL.

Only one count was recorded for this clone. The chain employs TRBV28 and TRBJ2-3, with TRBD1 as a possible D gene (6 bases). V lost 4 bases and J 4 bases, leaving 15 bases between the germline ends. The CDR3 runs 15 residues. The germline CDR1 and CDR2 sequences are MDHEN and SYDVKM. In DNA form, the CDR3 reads TGTGCCAGCAGTTGGGACACCCGCTCCGCAGATACGCAGTATTTT. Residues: CASSWDTRSADTQYF.

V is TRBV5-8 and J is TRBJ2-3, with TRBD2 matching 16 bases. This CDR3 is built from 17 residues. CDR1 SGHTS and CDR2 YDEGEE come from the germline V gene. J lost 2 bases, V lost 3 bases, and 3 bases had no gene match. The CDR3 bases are TGTGCCAGCAGCTCGGGACTAGCGGGGGGGGTCACAGATACGCAGTATTTT. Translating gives CASSSGLAGGVTDTQYF.

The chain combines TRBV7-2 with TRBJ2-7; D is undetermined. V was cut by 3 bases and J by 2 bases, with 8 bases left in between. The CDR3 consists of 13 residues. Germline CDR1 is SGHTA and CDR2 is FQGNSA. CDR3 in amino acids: CASSLTRAYEQYF. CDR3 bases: TGTGCCAGCAGCTTGACCCGGGCCTACGAGCAGTACTTC. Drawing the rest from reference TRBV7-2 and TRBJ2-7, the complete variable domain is GAGVSQSPSNKVTEKGKDVELRCDPISGHTALYWYRQSLGQGLEFLIYFQGNSAPDKSGLPSDRFSAERTGGSVSTLTIQRTQQEDSAVYLCASSLTRAYEQYFGPGTRLTVT.

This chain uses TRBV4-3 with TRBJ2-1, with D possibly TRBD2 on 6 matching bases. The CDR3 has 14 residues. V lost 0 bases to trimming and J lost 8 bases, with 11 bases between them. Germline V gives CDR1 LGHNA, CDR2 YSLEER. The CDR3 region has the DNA TGCGCCAGCAGCCAAGAGGCTAGCGATTATGAGCAGTTCTTC. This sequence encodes CASSQEASDYEQFF.

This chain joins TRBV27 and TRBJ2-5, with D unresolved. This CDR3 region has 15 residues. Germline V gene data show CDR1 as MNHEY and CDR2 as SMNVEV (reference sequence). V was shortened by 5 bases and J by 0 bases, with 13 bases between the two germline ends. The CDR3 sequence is CASSPRRSYQETQYF. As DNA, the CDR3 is TGTGCCAGCAGTCCCCGTCGGTCGTACCAAGAGACCCAGTACTTC.

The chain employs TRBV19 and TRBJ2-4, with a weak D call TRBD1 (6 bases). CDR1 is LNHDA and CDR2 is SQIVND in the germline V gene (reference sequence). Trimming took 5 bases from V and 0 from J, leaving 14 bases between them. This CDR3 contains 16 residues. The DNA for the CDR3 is TGTGCCAGTAGTCCACAGGGTAGGCGAGCCAAAAACATTCAGTACTTC. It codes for CASSPQGRRAKNIQYF.

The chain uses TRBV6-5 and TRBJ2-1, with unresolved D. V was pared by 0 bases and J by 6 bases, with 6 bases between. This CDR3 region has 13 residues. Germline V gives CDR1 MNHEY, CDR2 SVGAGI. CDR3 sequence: CASSYSPSNEQFF. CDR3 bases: TGTGCCAGCAGTTACTCCCCGTCCAATGAGCAGTTCTTC.

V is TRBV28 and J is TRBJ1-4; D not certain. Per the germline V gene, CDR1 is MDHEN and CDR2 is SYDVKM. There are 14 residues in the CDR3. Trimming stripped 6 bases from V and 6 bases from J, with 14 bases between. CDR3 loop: CASSQRANDEKLFF. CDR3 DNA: TGTGCCAGCAGCCAACGCGCGAACGATGAAAAACTGTTTTTT.

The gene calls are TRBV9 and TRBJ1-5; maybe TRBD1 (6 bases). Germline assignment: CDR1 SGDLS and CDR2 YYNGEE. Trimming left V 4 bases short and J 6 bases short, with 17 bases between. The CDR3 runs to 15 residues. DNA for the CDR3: TGTGCCAGCAGCCCAACAGGGAGCCAAGGTCAGCCCCAGCATTTT. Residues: CASSPTGSQGQPQHF.

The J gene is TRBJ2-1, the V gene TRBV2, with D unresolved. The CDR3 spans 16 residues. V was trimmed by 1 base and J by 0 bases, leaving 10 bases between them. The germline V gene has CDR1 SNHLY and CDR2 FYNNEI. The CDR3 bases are TGTGCCAGCAGTGAAGGACTCCTGAGCTCCTACAATGAGCAGTTCTTC. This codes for CASSEGLLSSYNEQFF.

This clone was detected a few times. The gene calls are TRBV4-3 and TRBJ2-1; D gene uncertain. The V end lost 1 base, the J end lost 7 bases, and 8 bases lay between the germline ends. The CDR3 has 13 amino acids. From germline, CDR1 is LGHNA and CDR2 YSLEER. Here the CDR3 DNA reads TGCGCCAGCAGCCAAGTTTTCCGTAATGAGCAGTTCTTC. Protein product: CASSQVFRNEQFF.

CDR3 protein: CASSQEAGVPYEQYF. The CDR3 nucleotides read TGCGCCAGCAGCCAAGAGGCGGGAGTACCCTACGAGCAGTACTTC. J is TRBJ2-7 and V is TRBV4-3; TRBD2 aligns across 7 bases. Looked up from germline, CDR1 is LGHNA and CDR2 is YSLEER. V trimming: 0 bases; J trimming: 2 bases; junction bases outside the gene matches: 4. This CDR3 has 15 residues.

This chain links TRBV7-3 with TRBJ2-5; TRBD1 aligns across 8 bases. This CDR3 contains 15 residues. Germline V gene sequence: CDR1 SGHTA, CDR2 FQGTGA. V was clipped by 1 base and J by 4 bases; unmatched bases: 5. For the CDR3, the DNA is TGTGCCAGCAGCTTAATGGGACAGGCTAGAGAGACCCAGTACTTC. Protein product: CASSLMGQARETQYF.

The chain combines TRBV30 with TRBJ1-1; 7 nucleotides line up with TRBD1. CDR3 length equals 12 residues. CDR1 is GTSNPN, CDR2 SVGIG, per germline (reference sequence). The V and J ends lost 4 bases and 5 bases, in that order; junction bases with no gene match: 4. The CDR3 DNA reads TGTGCCTGGATCAGGGACAGTACTGAAGCTTTCTTT. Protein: CAWIRDSTEAFF.